The rows below give T cell receptor beta chains drawn from one sample of a study of blood T cell repertoires in COVID-19. Here immunoSEQ multiplex PCR was the method, and the copy in TCRdb shows in-frame clones only, minus some. The repertoire holds fewer than 350,000 clones, with 88% as singletons. The source material was PBMCs or T cells enriched from blood (not recorded which). Receptors originate from a woman aged 30 to 39 who had recovered from COVID-19. Both conserved end residues are part of each CDR3. D genes are given only for firm matches. Clone size is shown for a subset of rows, as once, few, many or a class of expanded clone.

>TRBV29-1|TRBJ2-7|.|.|12
TGCAGCGTTGTAACGGCGGGCTACGAGCAGTACTTC
CSVVTAGYEQYF
>TRBV27|TRBJ1-1|.|.|14
TGTGCCAGCAGGGCAGGGTACCAAAACACTGAAGCTTTCTTT
CASRAGYQNTEAFF
>TRBV6-2/TRBV6-3|TRBJ1-3|.|once|14
TGTGCCAGCAGTTACGGGGGGTCTGGAAACACCATATATTTT
CASSYGGSGNTIYF
>TRBV5-6|TRBJ2-5|TRBD1|.|14
TGTGCCAGCAGCTCGGGACAGGGCCAAGAGACCCAGTACTTC
CASSSGQGQETQYF
>TRBV5-1|TRBJ2-3|TRBD1|.|12
TGCGCCAGCGGCAAGGGGGCCGATACGCAGTATTTT
CASGKGADTQYF
>TRBV10-3|TRBJ2-1|TRBD2|.|14
TGTGCCATATCGTTAGCGGGAGCCTACAATGAGCAGTTCTTC
CAISLAGAYNEQFF
>TRBV21-1|TRBJ2-1|.|.|11
TGTGCCAGCCGGACTTACAATGAGCAGTTCTTC
CASRTYNEQFF
>TRBV2|TRBJ2-1|.|once|14
TGTGCCAGCAAGACCGGGAGAAGGTACAATGAGCAGTTCTTC
CASKTGRRYNEQFF
>TRBV27|TRBJ2-3|.|once|13
TGTGCCACCGCAGGGGGACTCCTGGATACGCAGTATTTT
CATAGGLLDTQYF
>TRBV3-1/TRBV3-2|TRBJ2-7|TRBD2|.|15
TGTGCCAGCAGCCAAGCCCAAGGGAGGGGCTACGAGCAGTACTTC
CASSQAQGRGYEQYF
>TRBV27|TRBJ2-7|.|.|13
TGTGCCAGCAGCCCGACAGAAACCTACGAGCAGTACTTC
CASSPTETYEQYF
>TRBV5-1|TRBJ1-3|.|.|16
TGCGCCAGCAGCTTGGTCCCCAGCTTCGGGGGAAACACCATATATTTT
CASSLVPSFGGNTIYF
>TRBV5-4|TRBJ2-3|.|.|14
TGTGCCAGCAGGCCATCCAGGGGTGCAGATACGCAGTATTTT
CASRPSRGADTQYF
>TRBV11-2|TRBJ2-7|TRBD2|.|15
TGTGCCAGCAGCCCGAGCGGGGGGGCCTCCCACGAGCAGTACTTC
CASSPSGGASHEQYF
>TRBV9|TRBJ2-1|TRBD2|.|16
TGTGCCAGCAGCGTAGCTAGCGGGGGCACCTACAATGAGCAGTTCTTC
CASSVASGGTYNEQFF
>TRBV7-9|TRBJ1-6|TRBD1|.|16
TGTGCCAGCAGCGCACCCCGGGACAGGGTTAATTCACCCCTCCACTTT
CASSAPRDRVNSPLHF